The next 20 T cell receptor beta chains were all read from a single sample in a study of response to subunit inactivated influenza vaccine. TCRdb ran MiXCR on the RT-PCR reads and lists one entry per CDR3 protein. The table has 430,000 or so distinct CDR3 sequences, around 9.9% seen once. Sequencing was performed on PBMCs from blood, taken more than 35 days after vaccination. These receptor sequences come from a man aged 50 or older who received an inactivated influenza vaccine.

In its sample, this clonotype was seen a few times. This chain links TRBV7-2 with TRBJ2-1; 8 nucleotides line up with TRBD1. The CDR3 sequence is 17 residues long. J gave up 7 bases and V 5 bases, and 16 bases lay outside the gene matches. Germline loops: CDR1 SGHTA, CDR2 FQGNSA. The CDR3 spells CASSPQTGVVGLNEQFF. DNA of the CDR3: TGTGCCAGCAGCCCTCAGACAGGGGTAGTAGGTTTGAATGAGCAGTTCTTC.

The chain carries TRBV24-1 and TRBJ2-3; D gene uncertain. Trimming pared 0 bases from V and 3 bases from J, leaving 6 bases between. This CDR3 is built from 14 residues. Germline V gene data show CDR1 as KGHDR and CDR2 as SFDVKD. The CDR3 sequence: CATSDLYRTDTQYF. The CDR3 coding sequence is TGTGCCACCAGTGATTTGTACCGAACAGATACGCAGTATTTT.

This clonotype was detected many times. The V gene is TRBV4-2, the J gene TRBJ2-2, with TRBD1 matching over 8 bases. The CDR3 has 16 residues. The V and J ends lost 3 bases and 1 base, in that order; junction bases with no gene match: 4. Germline CDR1 and CDR2: LGHNA and YNFKEQ. The CDR3 region is CASSHEGTGNTGELFF. The CDR3 DNA reads TGTGCCAGCAGCCATGAAGGGACAGGGAACACCGGGGAGCTGTTTTTT.

DNA for the CDR3: TGTGCCAGCAGCTCCGCCAGACTAGCGGGAGGGTCTTACGAGCAGTACTTC. Protein: CASSSARLAGGSYEQYF. V is TRBV7-9 and J is TRBJ2-7; 14 positions agree with TRBD2. The CDR3 runs to 17 residues. V shed 4 bases, J shed 4 bases, and the junction held 9 bases outside the gene matches. The germline gives CDR1 SEHNR, CDR2 FQNEAQ (reference sequence).

This clonotype was observed a few times. This chain links TRBV15 with TRBJ2-5; 9 positions agree with TRBD1. The CDR3 covers 15 residues. V was clipped by 3 bases and J by 1 base; unmatched bases: 3. Germline V gene lookup returns CDR1 LNHNV and CDR2 YYDKDF (reference sequence). The CDR3 DNA is TGTGCCACCAGCAGTATGACAGGGGGCCAAGAGACCCAGTACTTC. Translating it yields CATSSMTGGQETQYF.

This clonotype was recorded at least ten times. This chain uses TRBV7-9 with TRBJ1-5; TRBD1 agrees at 10 bases. CDR1 is SEHNR, CDR2 FQNEAQ, per germline (reference sequence). The junction had 11 bases not matched to a gene; V was cut back by 3 bases and J by 6 bases. The CDR3 has 17 amino acids. CDR3 nucleotides: TGTGCCAGCAGCTTGGGTGGCCGGACAGGGGGTACTCAGCCCCAGCATTTT. It is translated as CASSLGGRTGGTQPQHF.

This clonotype turned up a few times. The chain links TRBV6-1 to TRBJ1-6, with TRBD1 as a possible D gene (6 bases). Per the germline V gene, CDR1 is MNHNS and CDR2 is SASEGT. V lost 7 bases and J 7 bases, leaving 17 bases between the germline ends. The CDR3 spans 15 residues. In DNA, the CDR3 is TGTGCCAGCACCCCGAGGGACACGCTGAATTCACCCCTCCACTTT. Protein sequence: CASTPRDTLNSPLHF.

At least ten counts were recorded for this clonotype. The V gene is TRBV20-1, the J gene TRBJ1-5; a possible D gene is TRBD1 (5 bases). The CDR3 has 14 residues. The V and J ends lost 5 bases and 9 bases respectively, with 20 bases between them. The V gene's germline CDR1 is DFQATT and CDR2 SNEGSKA (reference sequence). The CDR3 sequence: CSARQGPPSMPQHF. CDR3 nucleotides: TGCAGTGCTCGGCAGGGACCGCCGTCCATGCCCCAGCATTTT.

This clonotype has a handful of counts. The V gene is TRBV20-1, the J gene TRBJ2-1; the match to TRBD1 covers 10 bases. V gave up 5 bases and J gave up 0 bases; unmatched junction bases: 7. CDR3 length equals 16 residues. CDR1 and CDR2 from the germline V gene are DFQATT and SNEGSKA (reference sequence). The CDR3 DNA follows: TGCAGTGCTCAACCTGACAGGGGGCTCTCCTACAATGAGCAGTTCTTC. It is translated as CSAQPDRGLSYNEQFF.

This clonotype was observed a few times. The J gene is TRBJ1-1, the V gene TRBV2, with a tentative D call TRBD1 (6 bases). Germline CDR1 reads SNHLY; CDR2 reads FYNNEI. The V and J ends lost 8 bases and 2 bases respectively, with 18 bases between them. The CDR3 runs 15 residues. CDR3 sequence: CASRRDIRGNTEAFF. CDR3 DNA: TGTGCCAGCCGAAGGGACATACGGGGTAACACTGAAGCTTTCTTT. The full variable domain, in which reference TRBV2 and TRBJ1-1 provide the parts outside the CDR3, is EPEVTQTPSHQVTQMGQEVILRCVPISNHLYFYWYRQILGQKVEFLVSFYNNEISEKSEIFDDQFSVERPDGSNFTLKIRSTKLEDSAMYFCASRRDIRGNTEAFFGQGTRLTVV.

The chain joins TRBV27 to TRBJ2-1; D may be TRBD1 (6 bases). V lost 2 bases and J 10 bases, leaving 18 bases between the germline ends. Germline V CDR1 and CDR2: MNHEY, SMNVEV (reference sequence). The CDR3 sequence is 15 residues long. The CDR3 loop reads CASSLQDRGTIEQFF. Written as DNA, the CDR3 is TGTGCCAGCAGTTTACAGGACAGAGGGACGATAGAGCAGTTCTTC.

The chain is built from TRBV18 and TRBJ1-1, with 7 bases lining up with TRBD1. Per germline, CDR1 KGHSH and CDR2 LQKENI. The CDR3 contains 16 residues. The ends lost 6 bases at V and 2 bases at J; junction bases unmatched: 12. CDR3 nucleotides: TGTGCCAGCTCGCGAAACTCCGGGACAGCAAACACTGAAGCTTTCTTT. Protein product: CASSRNSGTANTEAFF.

In its sample, this clonotype was seen many times. CDR3: CASSDPGAEQYF. The CDR3, as DNA: TGTGCCAGCAGTGACCCCGGGGCCGAGCAGTACTTC. The chain joins TRBV12-3 or TRBV12-4 to TRBJ2-7; D is tentatively TRBD1 or TRBD2 (5 bases each). The CDR3 sequence is 12 residues long. Trimming cost V 5 bases and J 6 bases, with 11 bases left between them.

This clonotype was picked up a small number of times. A junction end diverges from the germline sequence, so it may reflect a read error. The chain employs TRBV6-1 and TRBJ2-7, with 7 bases that match TRBD2. The CDR3 covers 13 residues. Germline values: CDR1 MNHNS, CDR2 SASEGT. CDR3 amino acids: CASRRLAIYEQYF. CDR3 in DNA: TGTGCCAGCAGGAGACTAGCTATCTACGAGCAATACTTC.

The rearrangement joins TRBV5-1 to TRBJ2-6; weak D call: TRBD1 (6 bases). This CDR3 is 17 amino acids long. Trimming shortened V by 6 bases and J by 0 bases, and 16 bases separated the two germline ends. Looked up from germline, CDR1 is SGHRS and CDR2 is YFSETQ. Here the CDR3 DNA reads TGCGCCAGCATGATCCAAGGGGGTAGCTCTGGGGCCAACGTCCTGACTTTC. It translates to CASMIQGGSSGANVLTF.

This clonotype was observed at least ten times. J is TRBJ2-7 and V is TRBV15, with D maybe TRBD2 (5 bases). Germline V gene sequence: CDR1 LNHNV, CDR2 YYDKDF (reference sequence). The CDR3 is made up of 15 amino acids. V gave up 0 bases and J gave up 2 bases, with 11 bases separating them. CDR3 DNA sequence: TGTGCCACCAGCAGAGATCAGGACGGGGCCTACGAGCAGTACTTC. Translating gives CATSRDQDGAYEQYF.

The chain links TRBV14 to TRBJ1-5; perhaps TRBD1 as D (6 bases). Germline CDR1 reads SGHDN; CDR2 reads FVKESK. V dropped 0 bases and J dropped 2 bases, with 14 bases sitting between them. The CDR3 contains 17 residues. The CDR3 spells CASSQDLGRGGNQPQHF. The CDR3, as DNA: TGTGCCAGCAGCCAAGATCTAGGCAGGGGTGGCAATCAGCCCCAGCATTTT. The whole variable domain, filled in from reference TRBV14 and TRBJ1-5, reads EAGVTQFPSHSVIEKGQTVTLRCDPISGHDNLYWYRRVMGKEIKFLLHFVKESKQDESGMPNNRFLAERTGGTYSTLKVQPAELEDSGVYFCASSQDLGRGGNQPQHFGDGTRLSIL.

This clonotype has just a few counts. J is TRBJ2-5 and V is TRBV29-1; D is perhaps TRBD2 (6 bases). From germline, CDR1 is SQVTM and CDR2 ANQGSEA. V shed 7 bases and J shed 7 bases, with 13 bases lying between them. The CDR3 consists of 11 residues. The CDR3 DNA reads as TGCAGCGCTGGAGAGGAGGGGACCCAGTACTTC. Amino acids: CSAGEEGTQYF. The whole variable domain, filled in from reference TRBV29-1 and TRBJ2-5, reads SAVISQKPSRDICQRGTSLTIQCQVDSQVTMMFWYRQQPGQSLTLIATANQGSEATYESGFVIDKFPISRPNLTFSTLTVSNMSPEDSSIYLCSAGEEGTQYFGPGTRLLVL.

In its sample, this clonotype was seen many times. The chain combines TRBV27 with TRBJ2-5; possibly TRBD2 for D (6 bases). V gave up 3 bases and J gave up 4 bases, with 9 bases separating them. Germline-derived CDR1 and CDR2 are MNHEY and SMNVEV (reference sequence). This CDR3 comprises 13 residues. The CDR3 loop reads CASSFRERETQYF. In nucleotides, the CDR3 is TGTGCCAGCAGTTTTCGGGAGAGAGAGACCCAGTACTTC.

This clonotype showed up just a few times. The chain combines TRBV20-1 with TRBJ2-3; D is possibly TRBD2 (5 bases). The germline V and J ends were trimmed by 7 bases and 2 bases, with 13 bases remaining between them. The CDR3 runs 13 residues. Germline CDR1 reads DFQATT; CDR2 reads SNEGSKA (reference sequence). CDR3 nucleotide sequence: TGCAGTGTTGGCCTAGCTTACACAGATACGCAGTATTTT. This sequence encodes CSVGLAYTDTQYF.